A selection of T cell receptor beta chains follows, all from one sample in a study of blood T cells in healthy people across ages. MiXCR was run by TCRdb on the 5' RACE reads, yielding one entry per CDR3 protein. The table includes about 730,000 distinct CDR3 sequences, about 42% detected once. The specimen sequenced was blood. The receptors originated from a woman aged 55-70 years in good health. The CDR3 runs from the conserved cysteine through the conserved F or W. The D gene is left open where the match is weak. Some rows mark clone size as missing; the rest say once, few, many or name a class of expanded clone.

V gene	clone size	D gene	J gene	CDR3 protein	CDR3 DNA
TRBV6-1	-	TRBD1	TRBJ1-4	CASSEGTGDLREKLFF	TGTGCCAGCAGTGAAGGGACAGGGGATTTAAGAGAAAAACTGTTTTTT
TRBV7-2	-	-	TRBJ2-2	CASTLMANTGELFF	TGTGCCAGCACACTGATGGCGAACACCGGGGAGCTGTTTTTT
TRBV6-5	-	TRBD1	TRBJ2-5	CASSPGTGSLQETQYF	TGTGCCAGCAGTCCGGGGACAGGGTCACTCCAAGAGACCCAGTACTTC
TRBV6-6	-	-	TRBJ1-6	CASSPTGNNSPLHF	TGTGCCAGCAGCCCTACAGGGAACAATTCACCCCTCCACTTT
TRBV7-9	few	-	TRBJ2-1	CASSLNRESLGEQFF	TGTGCCAGCAGCTTAAATCGTGAGTCTCTGGGTGAGCAGTTCTTC
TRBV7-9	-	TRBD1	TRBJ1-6	CASSGDRGNSPLHF	TGTGCCAGCAGCGGGGACAGGGGTAATTCACCCCTCCACTTT
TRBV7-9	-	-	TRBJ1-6	CASSVVGFQSPLHF	TGTGCCAGCAGCGTAGTAGGGTTTCAATCACCCCTCCACTTT
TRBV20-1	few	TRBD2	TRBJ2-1	CSALIAGLAFEQFF	TGCAGTGCTCTAATAGCGGGGCTAGCGTTTGAGCAGTTCTTC
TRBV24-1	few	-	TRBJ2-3	CATSDFWEVDTQYF	TGTGCCACCAGTGATTTCTGGGAGGTAGATACGCAGTATTTT
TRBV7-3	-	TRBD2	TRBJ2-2	CASTVSGSRSGELFF	TGTGCCAGCACCGTTAGCGGGAGTAGGTCCGGGGAGCTGTTTTTT
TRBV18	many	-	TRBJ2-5	CASSPGTEETQYF	TGTGCCAGCAGTCCCGGGACTGAAGAGACCCAGTACTTC
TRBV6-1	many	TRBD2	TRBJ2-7	CASSARLAGNYEQYF	TGTGCCAGCAGTGCCCGACTAGCGGGAAACTACGAGCAGTACTTC
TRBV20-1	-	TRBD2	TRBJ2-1	CSARYRLAGSNEQFF	TGCAGTGCTAGGTATCGGCTAGCGGGATCCAATGAGCAGTTCTTC
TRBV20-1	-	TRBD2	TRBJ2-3	CSVGLAGRTDTQYF	TGCAGTGTCGGACTAGCGGGGAGGACAGATACGCAGTATTTT
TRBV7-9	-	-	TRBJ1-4	CASSPRSRTDQNEKLFF	TGTGCCAGCAGCCCTAGGTCGCGCACTGACCAGAATGAAAAACTGTTTTTT
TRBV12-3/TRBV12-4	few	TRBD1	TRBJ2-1	CASGFTGGSYNEQFF	TGTGCCAGCGGATTTACAGGGGGATCCTACAATGAGCAGTTCTTC
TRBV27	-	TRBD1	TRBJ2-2	CASSLTGGNTGELFF	TGTGCCAGCAGTTTGACAGGGGGGAACACCGGGGAGCTGTTTTTT
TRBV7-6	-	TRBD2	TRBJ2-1	CASSLEAGGGNEQFF	TGTGCCAGCAGCTTAGAGGCGGGAGGCGGCAATGAGCAGTTCTTC
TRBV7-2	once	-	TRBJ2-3	CASSLRPLAGDTQYF	TGTGCCAGCAGCTTAAGGCCTCTGGCGGGAGATACGCAGTATTTT
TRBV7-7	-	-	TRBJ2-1	CASSLGAGVWNEQFF	TGTGCTAGCAGCTTAGGGGCCGGGGTATGGAATGAGCAGTTCTTC
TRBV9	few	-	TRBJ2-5	CASSVVSARGWETQYF	TGTGCCAGCAGCGTAGTTTCCGCCAGAGGATGGGAGACCCAGTACTTC
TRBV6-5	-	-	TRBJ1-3	CASSKGSGATLNTIYF	TGTGCCAGCAGCAAAGGGTCGGGGGCCACCTTAAACACCATATATTTT
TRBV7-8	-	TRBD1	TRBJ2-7	CASSFARQGGYEQYF	TGTGCCAGCAGCTTCGCACGACAGGGGGGCTACGAGCAGTACTTC
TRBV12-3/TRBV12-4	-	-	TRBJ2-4	CASSFGGGDIQYF	TGTGCCAGCAGTTTCGGAGGAGGGGACATTCAGTACTTC
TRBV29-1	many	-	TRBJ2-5	CSVDWAEEQYF	TGCAGCGTTGATTGGGCGGAGGAGCAGTACTTC
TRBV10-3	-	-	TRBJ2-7	CAISPGRDEQYF	TGTGCCATCAGCCCCGGACGGGATGAGCAGTACTTC
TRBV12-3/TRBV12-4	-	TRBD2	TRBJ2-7	CASSYRLAGDEQYF	TGTGCCAGCAGTTACCGACTAGCGGGGGACGAGCAGTACTTC
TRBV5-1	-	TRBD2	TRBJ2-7	CASSTQRGASYEQYF	TGCGCCAGCAGCACACAGCGGGGGGCCTCCTACGAGCAGTACTTC
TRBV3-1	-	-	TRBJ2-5	CASSPPSAKGGSEQYF	TGTGCCAGCAGCCCCCCGAGCGCTAAAGGAGGGAGTGAGCAGTACTTC
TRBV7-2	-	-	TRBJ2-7	CASSLGLGRPLYEQYF	TGTGCCAGCAGCTTAGGGTTAGGACGCCCACTTTACGAGCAGTACTTC
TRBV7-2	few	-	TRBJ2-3	CASSLWGAGVTDTQYF	TGTGCCAGCAGCCTCTGGGGGGCGGGAGTCACAGATACGCAGTATTTT
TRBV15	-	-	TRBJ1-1	CATSRDPGRGVNTEAFF	TGTGCCACCAGCAGAGATCCGGGTCGAGGGGTGAACACTGAAGCTTTCTTT
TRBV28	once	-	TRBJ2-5	CASSFRVGPAYF	TGTGCCAGCAGTTTTAGGGTAGGCCCGGCGTACTTC
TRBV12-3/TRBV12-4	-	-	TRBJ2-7	CASTHPLGQNNEQYF	TGTGCCAGCACCCACCCCTTGGGGCAAAACAATGAGCAGTACTTC
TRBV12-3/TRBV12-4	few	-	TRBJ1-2	CASSLAGQGKSGYTF	TGTGCCAGCAGTTTAGCCGGGCAGGGGAAGTCGGGCTACACCTTC
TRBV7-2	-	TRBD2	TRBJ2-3	CASSGGGETDTQYF	TGTGCCAGCAGCGGGGGGGGAGAGACAGATACGCAGTATTTT
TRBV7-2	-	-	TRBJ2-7	CASSLGDSIYEQYF	TGTGCCAGCAGCTTAGGAGACAGCATCTACGAGCAGTACTTC
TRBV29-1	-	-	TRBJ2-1	CSVELYREQFF	TGCAGCGTTGAATTGTATAGGGAGCAGTTCTTC
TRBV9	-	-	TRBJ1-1	CASSVSEAFF	TGTGCCAGCAGCGTATCTGAAGCTTTCTTT
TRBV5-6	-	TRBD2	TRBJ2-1	CASSRTGLAGFNEQFF	TGTGCCAGCAGCCGCACGGGACTAGCGGGGTTCAATGAGCAGTTCTTC
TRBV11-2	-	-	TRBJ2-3	CASSSDGTADTQYF	TGTGCCAGCAGCTCCGATGGGACGGCAGATACGCAGTATTTT
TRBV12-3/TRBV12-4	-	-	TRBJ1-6	CASSKELSPLHF	TGTGCCAGCAGTAAGGAGCTTTCACCCCTCCACTTT
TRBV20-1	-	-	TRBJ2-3	CSASRRSTQYF	TGCAGTGCTAGTAGGAGGAGTACGCAGTATTTT
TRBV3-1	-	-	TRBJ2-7	CASSQQPGISYEQYF	TGTGCCAGCAGCCAACAGCCGGGTATATCCTACGAGCAGTACTTC
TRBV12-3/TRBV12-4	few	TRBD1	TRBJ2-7	CASSGTGQGYEQYF	TGTGCCAGCAGTGGAACGGGACAGGGGTACGAGCAGTACTTC
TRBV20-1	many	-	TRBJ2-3	CSAAAGFRATDTQYF	TGCAGTGCTGCCGCAGGGTTTCGGGCCACAGATACGCAGTATTTT